This TCR beta chain was profiled in a study of blood T cell repertoires in COVID-19. Sequencing was performed with immunoSEQ multiplex PCR; in TCRdb, only in-frame clones are kept and a portion is missing. This sample has fewer than 400,000 clones, with 75% to 90% found just once. This CDR3 comprises 13 residues. Germline CDR1 is LNHDA and CDR2 is SQIVND (reference sequence). V lost 6 bases and J 4 bases, leaving 12 bases between the germline ends. The sequence was collected from a man aged 55 to 69 who had recovered from COVID-19. Material for sequencing was PBMCs or T cells enriched from blood (not recorded which). The V and J genes are TRBV19 and TRBJ2-5, with D unclear. In DNA, the CDR3 is TGTGCCAGTAGCTCGGTGGTACGAGAGACCCAGTACTTC. It codes for CASSSVVRETQYF.